Listed here are 17 T cell receptor beta chains from one sample, sequenced in a study of T-cell reconstitution after alpha-beta-depleted transplantation in children (dated by TCRdb to about 2016). This specimen's treatment or condition label, per the study, means: allogeneic hematopoietic cell transplantation with graft depleted of TCRalphabeta T cells and CD19 B cells. The method was PCR. Instrument on record: Illumina HiSeq 2500. Molecular barcoding was employed in the preparation of TCR libraries, with unique molecular identifiers being used to normalize TCRbeta repertoire quantification. The public reads were reanalyzed by TCRdb: fastp trimming at Q25, MiXCR alignment, in-frame beta chains only. Identical CDR3 proteins give one entry, which carries the most common genes and DNA. Within this sample are 500,000 to 650,000 distinct CDR3 sequences, with around 10% of them counted one time only. Together, the top ten hold around 13% of the sample.

Sequencing was performed on PBMCs, mostly from graft donor cells, taken 180 days after TCRalphabeta/CD19-depleted stem cell transplant. These TCRs come from a female patient aged 2-10 years who had a stem cell transplant for aplastic anemia, so the T cells may come from the graft donor.

This clonotype was recorded at least ten times. This chain links TRBV5-5 with TRBJ2-1; D gene ambiguous. The ends were cut back, 0 bases at V and 9 bases at J, with 7 bases in the middle. The CDR3 is made up of 12 amino acids. The V gene's germline CDR1 is SGHKS and CDR2 YYEKEE (reference sequence). CDR3 residues: CASSLDWGEQFF. In nucleotides, the CDR3 is TGTGCCAGCAGCTTGGATTGGGGTGAGCAGTTCTTC.

This chain joins TRBV11-2 and TRBJ1-2; no definite D call. CDR1 is SGHAT and CDR2 is FQNNGV in the germline V gene. Trimming removed 2 bases from V and 8 bases from J, with 6 bases in between. The CDR3 runs 11 residues. The CDR3 DNA sequence: TGTGCCAGCAGCTTACGGGAAGGCTACACCTTC. Amino acids: CASSLREGYTF.

This clonotype was detected only a few times. V is TRBV29-1 and J is TRBJ1-1; the match to TRBD1 covers 12 bases. The V gene's germline CDR1 is SQVTM and CDR2 ANQGSEA. The CDR3 covers 18 residues. The V gene end was trimmed by 0 bases and the J gene end by 1 base; junction bases not matched to a gene: 9. CDR3 region: CSVEDPGTGGYRNTEAFF. CDR3 bases: TGCAGCGTTGAAGATCCTGGGACAGGGGGCTATCGGAACACTGAAGCTTTCTTT. The full variable domain, completed using reference TRBV29-1 and TRBJ1-1, is SAVISQKPSRDICQRGTSLTIQCQVDSQVTMMFWYRQQPGQSLTLIATANQGSEATYESGFVIDKFPISRPNLTFSTLTVSNMSPEDSSIYLCSVEDPGTGGYRNTEAFFGQGTRLTVV.

The chain uses TRBV4-2 and TRBJ2-6; D may be TRBD1 (6 bases). The germline V and J ends were trimmed by 0 bases and 4 bases, with 13 bases remaining between them. Germline CDR1 LGHNA, CDR2 YNFKEQ. The CDR3 runs to 17 residues. CDR3 in DNA: TGTGCCAGCAGCCAAGATCGTAGGGGGTCGGGGGCCAACGTCCTGACTTTC. Residues: CASSQDRRGSGANVLTF.

The V and J genes are TRBV18 and TRBJ1-5; D is unclear. CDR3 length equals 15 residues. V was pared by 0 bases and J by 0 bases, with 6 bases between. CDR1 and CDR2 (germline): KGHSH, LQKENI. The CDR3 DNA sequence: TGTGCCAGCTCACCACCTGGTTATAGCAATCAGCCCCAGCATTTT. It encodes CASSPPGYSNQPQHF. The complete variable domain, with remaining parts taken from reference TRBV18 and TRBJ1-5, reads NAGVMQNPRHLVRRRGQEARLRCSPMKGHSHVYWYRQLPEEGLKFMVYLQKENIIDESGMPKERFSAEFPKEGPSILRIQQVVRGDSAAYFCASSPPGYSNQPQHFGDGTRLSIL.

This chain uses TRBV4-3 with TRBJ1-1; maybe TRBD1 (5 bases). CDR1 is LGHNA, CDR2 YSLEER, per germline. Trimming took off 0 bases at V and 7 bases at J, with 9 bases between the two ends. The CDR3 spans 13 residues. CDR3 amino acids: CASSQDFGGEAFF. The CDR3, as DNA: TGCGCCAGCAGCCAAGATTTTGGGGGTGAAGCTTTCTTT.

The V and J genes are TRBV4-1 and TRBJ2-2; possible D gene TRBD2, 6 bases. The CDR3 runs 17 residues. Germline V CDR1 and CDR2: MGHRA, YSYEKL. Trimming left V 0 bases short and J 0 bases short, with 11 bases between. CDR3 sequence: CASSQDPTGANTGELFF. The CDR3 nucleotides read TGCGCCAGCAGCCAAGATCCCACGGGAGCGAACACCGGGGAGCTGTTTTTT.

CDR3 in DNA: TGTGCCAGCAGTTTATGGCCGACAGGGGGAAACACCGGGGAGCTGTTTTTT. Amino acids: CASSLWPTGGNTGELFF. This chain links TRBV27 with TRBJ2-2; TRBD1 agrees at 9 bases. Germline loops: CDR1 MNHEY, CDR2 SMNVEV (reference sequence). The CDR3 length is 17 residues. The V segment lost 1 base and the J segment 2 bases; nucleotides outside the gene matches: 5.

This clonotype was seen many times. The rearrangement joins TRBV24-1 to TRBJ1-5; perhaps TRBD1 as D (5 bases). V was clipped by 5 bases and J by 2 bases, with 6 bases between them. This CDR3 has 13 amino acids. In germline, CDR1 is KGHDR, CDR2 SFDVKD. CDR3 amino acids: CATSAGGNQPQHF. The CDR3 nucleotides are TGTGCCACCAGTGCGGGGGGCAATCAGCCCCAGCATTTT.

This clonotype was observed many times. V is TRBV28 and J is TRBJ1-5; 10 nucleotides agree with TRBD1. Trimming took 4 bases from V and 7 from J; bases not matched to a gene: 13. There are 17 residues in the CDR3. The germline gives CDR1 MDHEN, CDR2 SYDVKM. As DNA, the CDR3 is TGTGCCAGCAGTTATGATTTTGGACAGGGGGTAAAGCAGCCCCAGCATTTT. Its protein is CASSYDFGQGVKQPQHF.

The genes are TRBV15 and TRBJ1-1; no definite D call. Germline values: CDR1 LNHNV, CDR2 YYDKDF (reference sequence). This CDR3 comprises 15 residues. V lost 5 bases and J 3 bases, leaving 16 bases between the germline ends. CDR3 residues: CATSHPDPGHTEAFF. CDR3 nucleotide sequence: TGTGCCACCAGCCACCCCGACCCCGGCCACACTGAAGCTTTCTTT.

This clonotype was detected only a few times. The chain links TRBV7-8 to TRBJ2-5; D unresolved. V was clipped by 5 bases and J by 5 bases, with 30 bases between them. Germline CDR1 SGHVS, CDR2 FQNEAQ. The CDR3 has 19 amino acids. The CDR3 region has the DNA TGTGCCAGCAGCCCAGTAATGTTACAGCTAACTTTACAAGAGGAGACCCAGTACTTC. This gives the protein CASSPVMLQLTLQEETQYF.

This clonotype has only a few counts. The V call is TRBV7-2, the J call TRBJ1-1; D is perhaps TRBD1 (6 bases). Looked up from germline, CDR1 is SGHTA and CDR2 is FQGNSA. The CDR3 runs to 16 residues. Trimming took off 0 bases at V and 0 bases at J, with 11 bases between the two ends. In nucleotides, the CDR3 is TGTGCCAGCAGCTTAGCGGGCAGGGGCTTGAACACTGAAGCTTTCTTT. It specifies CASSLAGRGLNTEAFF.

Details on this clonotype: Mismatch with germline at one junction end may stem from a read error. The CDR3 loop reads CASSILTGPSGANGLTF. The CDR3 DNA sequence: TGCGCCAGCAGCATCCTGACAGGCCCGTCTGGGGCCAACGGCCTGACTTTC. The V gene is TRBV5-1, the J gene TRBJ2-6; D might be TRBD1 (6 bases). Looked up from germline, CDR1 is SGHRS and CDR2 is YFSETQ. The CDR3 covers 17 residues.

This clonotype has a handful of counts. V usage is TRBV10-2 and J usage is TRBJ1-2, with TRBD1 matching over 8 bases. V lost 5 bases to trimming and J lost 4 bases; unmatched junction nucleotides: 6. The CDR3 runs to 14 residues. Germline CDR1 WSHSY, CDR2 SAAADI. The CDR3 sequence is CASSPTGETYGYTF. The CDR3, as DNA: TGCGCCAGCAGTCCGACAGGGGAAACCTATGGCTACACCTTC.

The sample holds a few counts of this clonotype. Given a much more abundant clone one base away, this may be a read error. V and J are TRBV29-1 and TRBJ2-6, with D maybe TRBD1 (5 bases). The CDR3 runs to 13 residues. CDR1 is SQVTM, CDR2 ANQGSEA, per germline. CDR3: CSVRSSGANGLTF. The CDR3 nucleotides read TGCAGCGTCCGAAGCTCTGGGGCCAACGGCCTGACTTTC.

The genes are TRBV28 and TRBJ2-2; unclear D gene. V lost 4 bases and J lost 5, with 17 bases in between. CDR1 and CDR2 from the germline V gene are MDHEN and SYDVKM. The CDR3 has 16 residues. Here the CDR3 reads CASSSPPGWTTGELFF. CDR3 DNA: TGTGCCAGCAGTTCGCCTCCGGGCTGGACGACCGGGGAGCTGTTTTTT.